A single sample gave rise to the 29 T cell receptor beta chains below, sequenced in a study of blood T cell repertoires in COVID-19. Clones were sequenced by immunoSEQ multiplex PCR, and TCRdb holds only the in-frame ones, with some missing. In the table there are about 100,000 clones, roughly 85% of which are singletons. Sequencing used peripheral blood. The receptors here all came from a man in his 70s with active or convalescent COVID-19.

This rearrangement joins TRBV28 to TRBJ1-4, with 9 nucleotides matching TRBD1. CDR1 MDHEN and CDR2 SYDVKM come from the germline V gene. This CDR3 has 16 amino acids. V lost 2 bases, J lost 3 bases, and 4 bases stayed unmatched. The CDR3 reads CASSLTTGGPNEKLFF. The CDR3 region has the DNA TGTGCCAGCAGTTTAACAACAGGGGGCCCTAATGAAAAACTGTTTTTT.

The chain couples TRBV19 to TRBJ1-5; weak D call: TRBD1 (6 bases). Germline V gene sequence: CDR1 LNHDA, CDR2 SQIVND (reference sequence). The V gene lost 7 bases and the J gene lost 2 bases, with 21 bases spanning the gap. The CDR3 contains 17 residues. The CDR3, as DNA: TGTGCCAGTAACCCCCTGGCGGGGGCTCTGGGCAATCAGCCCCAGCATTTT. It is translated as CASNPLAGALGNQPQHF.

J is TRBJ1-1 and V is TRBV6-5, with D unresolved. The CDR3 totals 14 residues. Trimming removed 0 bases from V and 3 bases from J, with 8 bases in between. Germline V gives CDR1 MNHEY, CDR2 SVGAGI. Written as DNA, the CDR3 is TGTGCCAGCAGTTACTCGACGGGAGACACTGAAGCTTTCTTT. Amino acid sequence: CASSYSTGDTEAFF.

The CDR3: CASSVNPARAAGNTIYF. Written as DNA, the CDR3 is TGTGCCAGCAGCGTAAATCCCGCCAGGGCGGCTGGAAACACCATATATTTT. The rearrangement links TRBV9 to TRBJ1-3, with D maybe TRBD1 (5 bases). V lost 1 base and J lost 2, with 16 bases in between. Germline V gene sequence: CDR1 SGDLS, CDR2 YYNGEE. There are 17 residues in the CDR3.

CDR3 nucleotides: TGTGCCAGCAGCCCCCCCCGGGACAGCTATGGCTACACCTTC. Protein product: CASSPPRDSYGYTF. The rearrangement links TRBV4-2 to TRBJ1-2; 7 bases match TRBD1. From germline, CDR1 is LGHNA and CDR2 YNFKEQ. The CDR3 consists of 14 residues. V lost 4 bases and J lost 4; bases outside the gene matches: 6.

This clone was observed a handful of times. The V gene is TRBV6-5, the J gene TRBJ1-5; 7 bases align to TRBD1. With V trimmed by 2 bases and J by 7 bases, 5 bases remained unmatched. Germline loops: CDR1 MNHEY, CDR2 SVGAGI. CDR3 length: 14 amino acids. The CDR3 spells CASSYRGRDQPQHF. CDR3 bases: TGTGCCAGCAGTTACAGGGGGCGTGACCAGCCCCAGCATTTT.

The J gene is TRBJ1-2, the V gene TRBV5-3; possibly TRBD1 for D (6 bases). TRBV5-3 is annotated as an ORF whose role is uncertain. The CDR3 is made up of 15 amino acids. V shed 1 base and J shed 1 base, with 11 bases lying between them. CDR3: CARSLRGSDNYGYTF. CDR3 DNA: TGTGCCAGAAGCTTGAGGGGGAGTGATAACTATGGCTACACCTTC.

The CDR3 DNA sequence: TGTGCCATCAGTGACCCTGGGGGGAGAAATGAGCAGTTCTTC. It is translated as CAISDPGGRNEQFF. The rearrangement joins TRBV10-3 to TRBJ2-1, with a weak D call TRBD2 (6 bases). The ends were cut back, 3 bases at V and 7 bases at J, with 13 bases in the middle. The CDR3 consists of 14 residues. Per germline, CDR1 ENHRY and CDR2 SYGVKD.

This sequence joins TRBV7-6 and TRBJ2-7; D perhaps matches TRBD1 (6 bases). The CDR3 is 16 amino acids. Germline values: CDR1 SGHVS, CDR2 FNYEAQ. The V gene lost 3 bases and the J gene lost 0 bases, with 15 bases spanning the gap. CDR3 nucleotide sequence: TGTGCCAGCAGCTTGGTTCCGACAGGAGTCTCCTACGAGCAGTACTTC. Translation: CASSLVPTGVSYEQYF. Combining the CDR3 with reference TRBV7-6 and TRBJ2-7 gives the whole variable domain GAGVSQSPRYKVTKRGQDVALRCDPISGHVSLYWYRQALGQGPEFLTYFNYEAQQDKSGLPNDRFSAERPEGSISTLTIQRTEQRDSAMYRCASSLVPTGVSYEQYFGPGTRLTVT.

The V and J genes are TRBV19 and TRBJ2-7; a possible D gene is TRBD1 (6 bases). This CDR3 is 15 amino acids long. Germline loops: CDR1 LNHDA, CDR2 SQIVND (reference sequence). The V end lost 5 bases, the J end lost 0 bases, and 14 bases lay between the germline ends. CDR3 residues: CASSPSPDSSYEQYF. In DNA form, the CDR3 reads TGTGCCAGTAGTCCTTCCCCGGACAGCTCCTACGAGCAGTACTTC.

The chain carries TRBV5-1 and TRBJ2-3; TRBD2 matches 12 bases. The length of the CDR3 is 15 residues. Germline values: CDR1 SGHRS, CDR2 YFSETQ. The V gene end was trimmed by 2 bases and the J gene end by 9 bases; junction bases not matched to a gene: 7. The CDR3 loop reads CASSFGTSGRETQYF. The CDR3 nucleotides read TGCGCCAGCAGCTTCGGGACTAGCGGGCGGGAAACGCAGTATTTT.

The rearrangement uses TRBV30 and TRBJ2-5; TRBD2 agrees at 14 bases. The CDR3 totals 14 residues. Germline-derived CDR1 and CDR2 are GTSNPN and SVGIG (reference sequence). The V and J ends lost 6 bases and 7 bases, in that order; junction bases with no gene match: 7. The CDR3, as DNA: TGTGCCTGTGCGACTAGCGGGAGGGCTGGGACCCAGTACTTC. Its translation: CACATSGRAGTQYF.

The chain links TRBV7-2 to TRBJ2-2, with D possibly being TRBD2 (6 bases). Germline CDR1 is SGHTA and CDR2 is FQGNSA. V lost 5 bases to trimming and J lost 1 base, with 11 bases between them. The CDR3 is 15 amino acids. This chain's CDR3 is CASSLGTQNTGELFF. CDR3 bases: TGTGCCAGCAGCCTAGGGACTCAGAACACCGGGGAGCTGTTTTTT.

J is TRBJ1-5 and V is TRBV19, with D perhaps TRBD1 (6 bases). Trimming stripped 7 bases from V and 2 bases from J, with 12 bases between. CDR1 is LNHDA and CDR2 is SQIVND in the germline V gene (reference sequence). CDR3 length equals 14 residues. CDR3 DNA: TGTGCCAGTACGGCACAGGGTGGCAATCAGCCCCAGCATTTT. It encodes CASTAQGGNQPQHF. Based on the CDR3 plus reference TRBV19 and TRBJ1-5, the full variable domain is DGGITQSPKYLFRKEGQNVTLSCEQNLNHDAMYWYRQDPGQGLRLIYYSQIVNDFQKGDIAEGYSVSREKKESFPLTVTSAQKNPTAFYLCASTAQGGNQPQHFGDGTRLSIL.

As DNA, the CDR3 is TGTGCCAGCAGGACAGGTACCCACTCCTACAATGAGCAGTTCTTC. Its protein is CASRTGTHSYNEQFF. J is TRBJ2-1 and V is TRBV28, with D possibly matching TRBD1 (6 bases). V lost 6 bases and J lost 0, with 12 bases in between. CDR3 length: 15 amino acids. Germline V gives CDR1 MDHEN, CDR2 SYDVKM.

CDR3 in amino acids: CASSQGLRDRSTGELFF. As DNA, the CDR3 is TGCGCCAGCAGCCAGGGTCTCCGGGACAGATCCACCGGGGAGCTGTTTTTT. The rearrangement uses TRBV4-3 and TRBJ2-2; TRBD1 matches at 7 bases. The CDR3 totals 17 residues. The V gene end was trimmed by 3 bases and the J gene end by 4 bases; junction bases not matched to a gene: 11. In germline, CDR1 is LGHNA, CDR2 YSLEER.

The gene calls are TRBV6-5 and TRBJ1-2; TRBD1 agrees at 8 bases. Germline V gene sequence: CDR1 MNHEY, CDR2 SVGAGI. V shed 0 bases and J 7 bases; nucleotides not matched to a gene: 1. CDR3 length equals 13 residues. DNA of the CDR3: TGTGCCAGCAGTTACTCAGGACAGGGTGGCTACACCTTC. It is translated as CASSYSGQGGYTF.

The rearrangement joins TRBV24-1 to TRBJ1-5; 10 nucleotides align to TRBD1. CDR3 length equals 15 residues. CDR1 is KGHDR, CDR2 SFDVKD, per germline. J was trimmed by 14 bases and V by 4 bases; bases with no gene match: 13. The CDR3 nucleotides read TGTGCCACCAGTGACTCCGACAGGGGGCGAGGTTCCGAGCATTTT. This gives the protein CATSDSDRGRGSEHF.

The chain is built from TRBV18 and TRBJ2-7, with TRBD1 matching 9 bases. CDR3 length: 12 residues. V lost 4 bases to trimming and J lost 5 bases; unmatched junction nucleotides: 0. The V gene's germline CDR1 is KGHSH and CDR2 LQKENI. The CDR3 spells CASSRDRDEQYF. DNA for the CDR3: TGTGCCAGCTCACGGGACAGGGACGAGCAGTACTTC.

This rearrangement joins TRBV5-1 to TRBJ1-4; 9 bases are a match to TRBD1. Germline trimming cut 2 bases from V and 5 bases from J; bases unmatched to any gene: 1. The CDR3 contains 14 residues. Germline CDR1 is SGHRS and CDR2 is YFSETQ. The CDR3 protein is CASSFGTGNEKLFF. CDR3 coding DNA: TGCGCCAGCAGCTTCGGGACAGGGAATGAAAAACTGTTTTTT.

The table lists this clone with a count of one. The CDR3 loop reads CASSINAGHFEIGLDRGMYQPQHF. The DNA of the CDR3 is TGTGCCAGTAGTATCAATGCGGGACATTTCGAAATTGGTCTGGACAGGGGGATGTATCAGCCCCAGCATTTT. V is TRBV19 and J is TRBJ1-5; TRBD1 matches at 10 bases. J gave up 5 bases and V 3 bases, and 31 bases lay outside the gene matches. The germline V gene has CDR1 LNHDA and CDR2 SQIVND (reference sequence). This CDR3 region has 24 residues.

The V gene is TRBV5-1, the J gene TRBJ2-2; D possibly corresponds to TRBD2 (6 bases). Trimming took 4 bases from V and 6 from J, leaving 19 bases between them. CDR1 is SGHRS, CDR2 YFSETQ, per germline. The length of the CDR3 is 16 residues. CDR3 DNA sequence: TGCGCCAGCAGCCGGAGCCTCGGGAGTAGTGCCGGGGAGCTGTTTTTT. Amino acid sequence: CASSRSLGSSAGELFF.

The chain carries TRBV5-1 and TRBJ2-5, with D possibly TRBD2 on 6 matching bases. Germline loops: CDR1 SGHRS, CDR2 YFSETQ. Trimming cost V 5 bases and J 1 base, with 15 bases left between them. The CDR3 is 15 amino acids. The CDR3 coding sequence is TGCGCCAGCAGATCGGGGCGGGGAACCCAAGAGACCCAGTACTTC. The encoded protein is CASRSGRGTQETQYF.

This clone occurred once. The rearrangement uses TRBV30 and TRBJ2-2, with D possibly TRBD2 on 5 matching bases. V was shortened by 1 base and J by 8 bases, with 5 bases between the two germline ends. This CDR3 contains 11 residues. The germline V gene has CDR1 GTSNPN and CDR2 SVGIG (reference sequence). The CDR3 reads CAWSAGGELFF. The CDR3, as DNA: TGTGCCTGGAGTGCGGGGGGGGAGCTGTTTTTT.

V is TRBV7-9 and J is TRBJ2-1; 8 positions match TRBD2. V lost 6 bases to trimming and J lost 6 bases; unmatched junction nucleotides: 19. Germline V gene sequence: CDR1 SEHNR, CDR2 FQNEAQ (reference sequence). The CDR3 contains 18 residues. CDR3 DNA sequence: TGTGCCAGCAGTCGGTCTGGCGGGAGGAGAGTGTGGGGCAATGAGCAGTTCTTC. This encodes CASSRSGGRRVWGNEQFF.

V and J are TRBV6-6 and TRBJ2-7; D unclear. CDR1 MNHNY and CDR2 SVGAGI come from the germline V gene (reference sequence). This CDR3 comprises 12 residues. The germline V and J ends were trimmed by 2 bases and 5 bases, with 7 bases remaining between them. CDR3 sequence (DNA): TGTGCCAGCAGTTACCCCGGAGACGAGCAGTACTTC. The encoded protein is CASSYPGDEQYF.

V gene TRBV7-2 combines with J gene TRBJ1-2; D is possibly TRBD1 (5 bases). The CDR3 has 15 residues. Germline values: CDR1 SGHTA, CDR2 FQGNSA. Trimming left V 4 bases short and J 1 base short, with 13 bases between. The CDR3 DNA reads as TGTGCCAGCAGCTCCCGGGGCGGGAATAACTATGGCTACACCTTC. It specifies CASSSRGGNNYGYTF.

The chain combines TRBV27 with TRBJ2-5; a weak D match, TRBD2 (5 bases). Trimming cost V 3 bases and J 1 base, with 15 bases left between them. CDR3 length equals 16 residues. Germline values: CDR1 MNHEY, CDR2 SMNVEV (reference sequence). The CDR3 sequence: CASSLGWEIGQETQYF. The DNA for the CDR3 is TGTGCCAGCAGTTTGGGGTGGGAGATTGGCCAAGAGACCCAGTACTTC.

This clone was observed once. The V and J genes are TRBV5-1 and TRBJ2-1; 11 nucleotides match TRBD1. Germline V gives CDR1 SGHRS, CDR2 YFSETQ. The CDR3 totals 14 residues. The V segment lost 4 bases and the J segment 6 bases; nucleotides outside the gene matches: 3. The CDR3 loop is CASSPGQGGNEQFF. DNA for the CDR3: TGCGCCAGCAGCCCGGGACAGGGGGGCAATGAGCAGTTCTTC.